This T cell receptor (beta chain) was observed in a study of shared clonotypes between healthy human individuals. Profiling relied on immunoSEQ multiplex PCR, and the TCRdb table lists in-frame clones only, not all of them. This sample has about 1.5 million clones, with approximately 98% found just once. This CDR3 has 12 residues. Germline CDR1 SGDLS, CDR2 YYNGEE. Trimming shortened V by 7 bases and J by 1 base, and 5 bases separated the two germline ends. What was sequenced was naive CD4+ T cells sorted from blood. Subset reported: CD45RA+ positively selected. This TCR was sampled from a man aged 30-40 years in good health. The V and J genes are TRBV9 and TRBJ2-2; D remains ambiguous. CDR3 amino acids: CASDRNTGELFF. The CDR3 nucleotides are TGTGCCAGCGACCGGAACACCGGGGAGCTGTTTTTT. The complete variable domain, with remaining parts taken from reference TRBV9 and TRBJ2-2, reads DSGVTQTPKHLITATGQRVTLRCSPRSGDLSVYWYQQSLDQGLQFLIQYYNGEERAKGNILERFSAQQFPDLHSELNLSSLELGDSALYFCASDRNTGELFFGEGSRLTVL.